The source of this T cell receptor (beta chain) is a study of cytomegalovirus exposure and HLA in healthy donors. About the research overall: Around 78 million unique TCRs, all from HLA-typed donors, were included in an early release of the data. Findings of the study overall: Versus the approximately 670-donor mean, an Asian-associated ancestry cluster reportedly showed fewer N-insertions in a later analysis.

This clone was seen more than once but under ten times. Its antigen is not known. The CDR3 has 14 amino acids. Germline values: CDR1 SGHTA, CDR2 FQGTGA. The V end was cut by 3 bases, the J end by 6 bases, with 13 bases between. This PCR relied on a set of 60 Vbeta primers and 13 Jbeta primers. Only in-frame clones appear in the TCRdb table, and some are missing; sequencing was by immunoSEQ multiplex PCR. Among about 140,000 clones listed, about 78% were seen once. The material sequenced was PBMCs. The chain has TRBV7-3 and TRBJ2-3; a weak D match, TRBD1 (5 bases). The receptor was derived from a male donor in good health and CMV-seronegative. The CDR3, as DNA: TGTGCCAGCAGCTTGTCAGGGTTTAAGGATACGCAGTATTTT. Protein: CASSLSGFKDTQYF. The full variable domain, completed using reference TRBV7-3 and TRBJ2-3, is GAGVSQTPSNKVTEKGKYVELRCDPISGHTALYWYRQSLGQGPEFLIYFQGTGAADDSGLPNDRFFAVRPEGSVSTLKIQRTERGDSAVYLCASSLSGFKDTQYFGPGTRLTVL.